The 2 T cell receptor beta chains reported below all come from one sample, sequenced in a study of shared clonotypes between healthy human individuals. The table came from immunoSEQ multiplex PCR; TCRdb's copy has only in-frame clones and leaves some out. The sample comprises some 1,600,000 clones, 95% to 99% of which are singletons, and roughly 0.42% rests with the top ten. The sample consisted of naive CD4+ T cells sorted from blood. Subset meaning: CD45RA+ positively selected. The receptor source for this set is a man aged 30 to 45 in good health.

J is TRBJ2-2 and V is TRBV5-1, with TRBD2 matching 12 bases. V was pared by 2 bases and J by 3 bases, with 8 bases of the junction left unmatched. Germline CDR1 and CDR2: SGHRS and YFSETQ. This CDR3 contains 18 residues. The chain's CDR3 is CASSFGLAGGPYTGELFF. The CDR3 DNA sequence: TGCGCCAGCAGCTTCGGGCTAGCGGGAGGGCCGTACACCGGGGAGCTGTTTTTT.

This chain uses TRBV5-6 with TRBJ2-7; 7 nucleotides match TRBD1. Germline lookup yields CDR1 SGHDT and CDR2 YYEEEE. V shed 0 bases, J shed 3 bases, and the junction held 6 bases outside the gene matches. This CDR3 is built from 15 residues. In DNA form, the CDR3 reads TGTGCCAGCAGCTTGGTTGGGGGACAGAACTACGAGCAGTACTTC. This gives the protein CASSLVGGQNYEQYF.